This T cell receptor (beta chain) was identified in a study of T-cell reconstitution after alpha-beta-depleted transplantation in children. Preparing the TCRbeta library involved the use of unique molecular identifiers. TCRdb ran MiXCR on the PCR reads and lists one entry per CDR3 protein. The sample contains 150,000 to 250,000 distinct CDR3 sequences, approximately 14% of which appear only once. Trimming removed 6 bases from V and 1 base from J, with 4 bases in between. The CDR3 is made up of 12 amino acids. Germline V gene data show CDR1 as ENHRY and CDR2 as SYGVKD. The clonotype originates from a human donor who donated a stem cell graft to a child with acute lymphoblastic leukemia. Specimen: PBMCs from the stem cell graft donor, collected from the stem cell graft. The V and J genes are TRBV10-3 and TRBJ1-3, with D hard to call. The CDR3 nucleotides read TGTGCCATCAGGGGTTCTGGAAACACCATATATTTT. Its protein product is CAIRGSGNTIYF.